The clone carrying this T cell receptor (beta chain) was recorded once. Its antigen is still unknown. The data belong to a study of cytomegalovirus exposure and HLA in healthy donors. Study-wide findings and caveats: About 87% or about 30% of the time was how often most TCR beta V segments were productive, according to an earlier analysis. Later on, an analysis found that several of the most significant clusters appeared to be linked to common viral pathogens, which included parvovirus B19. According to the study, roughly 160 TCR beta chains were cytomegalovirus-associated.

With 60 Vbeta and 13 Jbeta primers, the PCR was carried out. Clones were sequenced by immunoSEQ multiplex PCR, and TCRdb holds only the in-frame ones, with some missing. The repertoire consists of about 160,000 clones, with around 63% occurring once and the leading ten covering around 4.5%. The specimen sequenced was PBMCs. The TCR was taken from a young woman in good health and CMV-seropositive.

The CDR3 spells CASSRPAMGAGGTDTQYF. The DNA of the CDR3 is TGTGCCAGCAGCCGTCCGGCCATGGGGGCGGGAGGAACAGATACGCAGTATTTT. V gene TRBV7-3 combines with J gene TRBJ2-3, with 8 positions matching TRBD2. CDR1 and CDR2 from the germline V gene are SGHTA and FQGTGA. V gave up 5 bases and J gave up 3 bases; unmatched junction bases: 16. The length of the CDR3 is 18 residues. Supplemented by reference TRBV7-3 and TRBJ2-3, the full variable domain reads GAGVSQTPSNKVTEKGKYVELRCDPISGHTALYWYRQSLGQGPEFLIYFQGTGAADDSGLPNDRFFAVRPEGSVSTLKIQRTERGDSAVYLCASSRPAMGAGGTDTQYFGPGTRLTVL.